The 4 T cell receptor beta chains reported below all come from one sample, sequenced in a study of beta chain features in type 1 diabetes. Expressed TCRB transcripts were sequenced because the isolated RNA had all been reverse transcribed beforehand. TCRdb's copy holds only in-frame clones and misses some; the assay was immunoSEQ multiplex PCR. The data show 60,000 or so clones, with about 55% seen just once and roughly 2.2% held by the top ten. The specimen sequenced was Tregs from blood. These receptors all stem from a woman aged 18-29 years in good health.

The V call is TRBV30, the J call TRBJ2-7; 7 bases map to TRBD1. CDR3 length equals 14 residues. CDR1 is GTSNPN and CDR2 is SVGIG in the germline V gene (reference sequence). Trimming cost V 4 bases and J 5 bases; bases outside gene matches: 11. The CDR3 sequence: CAWKPQGIKHEQYF. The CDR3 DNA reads TGTGCCTGGAAACCACAGGGGATCAAGCACGAGCAGTACTTC.

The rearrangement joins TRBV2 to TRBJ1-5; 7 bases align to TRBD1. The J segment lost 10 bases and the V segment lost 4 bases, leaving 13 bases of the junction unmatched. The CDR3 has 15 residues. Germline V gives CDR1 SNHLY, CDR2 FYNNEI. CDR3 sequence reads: CASSGTQGKVYPQHF. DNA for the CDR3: TGTGCCAGCAGTGGAACACAGGGGAAGGTGTATCCCCAGCATTTT.

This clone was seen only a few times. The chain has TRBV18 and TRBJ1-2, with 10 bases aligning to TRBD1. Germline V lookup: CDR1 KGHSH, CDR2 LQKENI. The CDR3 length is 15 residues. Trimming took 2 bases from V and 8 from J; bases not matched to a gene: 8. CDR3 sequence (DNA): TGTGCCAGCTCACCATTAAAAGGGACAGGGGTCGGCTACACCTTC. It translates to CASSPLKGTGVGYTF.

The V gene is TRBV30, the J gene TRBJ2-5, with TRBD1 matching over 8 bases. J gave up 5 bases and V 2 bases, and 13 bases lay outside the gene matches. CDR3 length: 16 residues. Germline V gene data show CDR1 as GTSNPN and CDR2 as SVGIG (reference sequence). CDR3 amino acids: CAWSFLGRGQRETQYF. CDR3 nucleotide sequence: TGTGCCTGGAGTTTCCTGGGCAGGGGGCAACGTGAGACCCAGTACTTC.